The rows below give T cell receptor beta chains drawn from one sample of a study of cytomegalovirus exposure and HLA in healthy donors. TCRdb keeps only in-frame clones here, not all; method: immunoSEQ multiplex PCR. The table shows around 150,000 clones, with 81% occurring only once. The specimen was PBMCs. All receptors derive from a woman between 50 and 59 years old in good health and CMV-seronegative. CDR3s include the opening cysteine and the closing phenylalanine or tryptophan. The D gene is left open where the match is weak. The size of a clone is reported for some rows only, either as once, few or many, or as a class for expanded clones.

clone size: NA; CDR3 length: 21; J gene: TRBJ2-3; D gene: NA; V gene: TRBV21-1; CDR3 DNA: TGTGCCAGCAGCAAAGTCTCCGGGACTAGGCGATTCAGTCCTCTCACAGATACGCAGTATTTT; CDR3 protein: CASSKVSGTRRFSPLTDTQYF
clone size: NA; CDR3 length: 15; J gene: TRBJ2-1; D gene: NA; V gene: TRBV5-4; CDR3 DNA: TGTGCCAGCAGCTTCGGGACAAATTCCTACAATGAGCAGTTCTTC; CDR3 protein: CASSFGTNSYNEQFF
clone size: NA; CDR3 length: 15; J gene: TRBJ2-1; D gene: NA; V gene: TRBV5-5; CDR3 DNA: TGTGCCAGCAGCGCGGCGGAGACAGTCTACAATGAGCAGTTCTTC; CDR3 protein: CASSAAETVYNEQFF
clone size: NA; CDR3 length: 15; J gene: TRBJ1-4; D gene: NA; V gene: TRBV6-1; CDR3 DNA: TGTGCCAGCAGCAACGGGGGGATTGGTAATGAAAAACTGTTTTTT; CDR3 protein: CASSNGGIGNEKLFF
clone size: NA; CDR3 length: 14; J gene: TRBJ1-2; D gene: TRBD1; V gene: TRBV7-2; CDR3 DNA: TGTGCCAGCAGCTTAGGGGACAGAACTTCTGGCTACACCTTC; CDR3 protein: CASSLGDRTSGYTF
clone size: NA; CDR3 length: 14; J gene: TRBJ2-7; D gene: TRBD1; V gene: TRBV5-8; CDR3 DNA: TGTGCCAGCAGGCGGACAGGAGGTGGCTACGAGCAGTACTTC; CDR3 protein: CASRRTGGGYEQYF
clone size: NA; CDR3 length: 15; J gene: TRBJ2-1; D gene: TRBD1; V gene: TRBV6-5; CDR3 DNA: TGTGCCAGCAGTCAGACAGGGGGGGTATACAATGAGCAGTTCTTC; CDR3 protein: CASSQTGGVYNEQFF
clone size: NA; CDR3 length: 14; J gene: TRBJ1-1; D gene: NA; V gene: TRBV9; CDR3 DNA: TGTGCCAGCAGTCGAACGGGGGGAATGGCTGAAGCTTTCTTT; CDR3 protein: CASSRTGGMAEAFF
clone size: NA; CDR3 length: 16; J gene: TRBJ2-1; D gene: NA; V gene: TRBV5-1; CDR3 DNA: TGCGCCAGCAGCTTGGCCGTGCCCAGCTCCTACAATGAGCAGTTCTTC; CDR3 protein: CASSLAVPSSYNEQFF
clone size: NA; CDR3 length: 14; J gene: TRBJ1-1; D gene: TRBD1; V gene: TRBV15; CDR3 DNA: TGTGCCACCAGCAGAGATATCCAGGGGGCTAAGGCTTTCTTT; CDR3 protein: CATSRDIQGAKAFF
clone size: NA; CDR3 length: 14; J gene: TRBJ2-1; D gene: TRBD2; V gene: TRBV5-6; CDR3 DNA: TGTGCCAGCAGCTCCCAACCACTAGCGCGGGAGCAGTTCTTC; CDR3 protein: CASSSQPLAREQFF
clone size: NA; CDR3 length: 23; J gene: TRBJ2-2; D gene: TRBD1; V gene: TRBV10-1; CDR3 DNA: TGCGCCAGCAGTGACGTACTCCCCTCTACAGGGGAAGAAATCAAACTGAACACCGGGGAGCTGTTTTTT; CDR3 protein: CASSDVLPSTGEEIKLNTGELFF
clone size: NA; CDR3 length: 14; J gene: TRBJ1-3; D gene: NA; V gene: TRBV27; CDR3 DNA: TGTGCCAGCAGTTTGACTTACTCTGGAAACACCATATATTTT; CDR3 protein: CASSLTYSGNTIYF
clone size: NA; CDR3 length: 16; J gene: TRBJ2-2; D gene: TRBD2; V gene: TRBV7-9; CDR3 DNA: TGTGCCAGCAGCTTTGGTAGCGGGGGAGGCACCGGGGAGCTGTTTTTT; CDR3 protein: CASSFGSGGGTGELFF
clone size: NA; CDR3 length: 13; J gene: TRBJ2-3; D gene: NA; V gene: TRBV19; CDR3 DNA: TGTGCCAGTAGTGGCACAGAGACAGATACGCAGTATTTT; CDR3 protein: CASSGTETDTQYF
clone size: NA; CDR3 length: 14; J gene: TRBJ2-7; D gene: NA; V gene: TRBV5-6; CDR3 DNA: TGTGCCAGCAGCTTGGCAGGACAGAGTTACGAGCAGTACTTC; CDR3 protein: CASSLAGQSYEQYF
clone size: NA; CDR3 length: 15; J gene: TRBJ2-3; D gene: NA; V gene: TRBV7-2; CDR3 DNA: TGTGCCAGCAGGTCCCGGGGCGGGGGCACAGATACGCAGTATTTT; CDR3 protein: CASRSRGGGTDTQYF
clone size: NA; CDR3 length: 12; J gene: TRBJ2-7; D gene: NA; V gene: TRBV2; CDR3 DNA: TGTGCCAGCAGACAGGGCATCGACGAGCAGTACTTC; CDR3 protein: CASRQGIDEQYF
clone size: NA; CDR3 length: 16; J gene: TRBJ1-1; D gene: TRBD1; V gene: TRBV28; CDR3 DNA: TGTGCCAGCAGTACAGGGACAGGGCCCATGAACACTGAAGCTTTCTTT; CDR3 protein: CASSTGTGPMNTEAFF
clone size: NA; CDR3 length: 15; J gene: TRBJ2-7; D gene: TRBD1; V gene: TRBV11-3; CDR3 DNA: TGTGCCAGCAGCCCCGGACAGGGAAGGTCCTACGAGCAGTACTTC; CDR3 protein: CASSPGQGRSYEQYF
clone size: few; CDR3 length: 13; J gene: TRBJ2-7; D gene: NA; V gene: TRBV2; CDR3 DNA: TGTGCCAGCAGTGGTAAGGCCAGGGCCCTCTCCTCCTTC; CDR3 protein: CASSGKARALSSF
clone size: NA; CDR3 length: 13; J gene: TRBJ1-6; D gene: NA; V gene: TRBV14; CDR3 DNA: TGTGCCAGCAGTCGAGACTGGAATTCACCCCTCCACTTT; CDR3 protein: CASSRDWNSPLHF